These 22 T cell receptor beta chains were sequenced from one sample in a study of control samples from healthy donors and cancer patients. The repertoire was sequenced with immunoSEQ multiplex PCR; TCRdb's copy has only in-frame clones and lacks some. The profile shows some 150,000 clones, under 96% of them singletons. Sequenced material: blood. The receptor source for this set is a woman in her twenties or thirties in good health.

The table lists this clone with a few counts. The chain employs TRBV5-6 and TRBJ2-1; 7 bases map to TRBD2. The ends lost 4 bases at V and 7 bases at J; junction bases unmatched: 20. The CDR3 loop spans 18 amino acids. Germline-derived CDR1 and CDR2 are SGHDT and YYEEEE. In nucleotides, the CDR3 is TGTGCCAGCAGCCGGGGTCGGCGGGAGAGATTTGTTCTGAATGAGCAGTTCTTC. Protein product: CASSRGRRERFVLNEQFF. The variable domain in full, completed from reference TRBV5-6 and TRBJ2-1, reads DAGVTQSPTHLIKTRGQQVTLRCSPKSGHDTVSWYQQALGQGPQFIFQYYEEEERQRGNFPDRFSGHQFPNYSSELNVNALLLGDSALYLCASSRGRRERFVLNEQFFGPGTRLTVL.

This clone appeared once. This rearrangement joins TRBV3-1 (or the pseudogene TRBV3-2) to TRBJ2-7; D is undetermined. V was clipped by 1 base and J by 7 bases, with 20 bases between them. The CDR3 runs to 16 residues. Germline lookup yields CDR1 LGHDT and CDR2 YNNKEL (reference sequence). The CDR3 sequence: CASSQVSARGLREQYF. CDR3 nucleotide sequence: TGTGCCAGCAGCCAAGTTTCGGCCAGAGGCTTACGAGAGCAGTACTTC.

The chain links TRBV7-2 to TRBJ1-2; TRBD1 matches at 7 bases. The CDR3 is 13 residues long. V was pared by 3 bases and J by 5 bases, with 3 bases of the junction left unmatched. Germline V gives CDR1 SGHTA, CDR2 FQGNSA. Here the CDR3 reads CASSLQGDYGYTF. The DNA for the CDR3 is TGTGCCAGCAGCTTGCAGGGGGATTATGGCTACACCTTC.

This sequence joins TRBV5-5 and TRBJ2-7, with a weak D call TRBD1 (6 bases). V was shortened by 6 bases and J by 2 bases, with 15 bases between the two germline ends. Germline V gene lookup returns CDR1 SGHKS and CDR2 YYEKEE (reference sequence). The CDR3 covers 14 residues. The CDR3 spells CASTDFGGPYEQYF. In DNA form, the CDR3 reads TGTGCCAGCACCGATTTTGGGGGCCCCTACGAGCAGTACTTC.

V gene TRBV5-1 combines with J gene TRBJ2-7, with D possibly being TRBD1 (6 bases). Trimming shortened V by 0 bases and J by 5 bases, and 12 bases separated the two germline ends. This CDR3 has 14 residues. From germline, CDR1 is SGHRS and CDR2 YFSETQ. Here the CDR3 DNA reads TGCGCCAGCAGCTTGGAGAATAACAGGGACGAGCAGTACTTC. Amino acid sequence: CASSLENNRDEQYF.

The rearrangement uses TRBV6-4 and TRBJ2-7; TRBD1 matches at 7 bases. The CDR3 runs 11 residues. CDR1 is MRHNA, CDR2 SNTAGT, per germline. J was trimmed by 6 bases and V by 11 bases; bases with no gene match: 7. The CDR3 sequence: CARDRRGEQYF. The CDR3, as DNA: TGTGCCCGGGACAGAAGGGGCGAGCAGTACTTC.

The V gene is TRBV20-1, the J gene TRBJ2-2; unclear D gene. Germline CDR1 reads DFQATT; CDR2 reads SNEGSKA (reference sequence). The CDR3 runs 11 residues. Trimming removed 6 bases from V and 5 bases from J, with 7 bases in between. In DNA, the CDR3 is TGCAGTGCAGGAAGAACCGGGGAGCTGTTTTTT. Translated, it gives CSAGRTGELFF.

In this sample, this clone turned up once. The V and J genes are TRBV27 and TRBJ2-3; maybe TRBD2 (6 bases). In germline, CDR1 is MNHEY, CDR2 SMNVEV (reference sequence). V was pared by 4 bases and J by 3 bases, with 14 bases between. There are 15 residues in the CDR3. The DNA for the CDR3 is TGTGCCAGCAGTTCGGCGGGGAGAGGAACAGATACGCAGTATTTT. As protein: CASSSAGRGTDTQYF.

The chain is built from TRBV27 and TRBJ2-3; 10 bases map to TRBD1. This CDR3 region has 15 residues. Germline V lookup: CDR1 MNHEY, CDR2 SMNVEV (reference sequence). Trimming removed 4 bases from V and 2 bases from J; junction bases left unmatched: 3. Here the CDR3 DNA reads TGTGCCAGCAGTTGGGACAGGGGACCCACAGATACGCAGTATTTT. The encoded protein is CASSWDRGPTDTQYF.

The chain has TRBV6-1 and TRBJ2-7; 10 bases are a match to TRBD2. The CDR3 sequence is 15 residues long. Germline values: CDR1 MNHNS, CDR2 SASEGT. After removal of 2 bases from V and 2 bases from J, the junction contained 3 bases not matched to a gene. For the CDR3, the DNA is TGTGCCAGCAGTGAAACCGGGACTAGCGCCTACGAGCAGTACTTC. This translates into CASSETGTSAYEQYF.

The genes are TRBV2 and TRBJ2-7; 11 bases align to TRBD2. Germline-derived CDR1 and CDR2 are SNHLY and FYNNEI. J was trimmed by 0 bases and V by 5 bases; bases with no gene match: 3. This CDR3 contains 15 residues. CDR3 nucleotide sequence: TGTGCCAGCAGTTCCGGGACTAGCGGCTCCTACGAGCAGTACTTC. The encoded protein is CASSSGTSGSYEQYF.

The chain carries TRBV11-2 and TRBJ1-3, with no clear D. The length of the CDR3 is 15 residues. The V end was cut by 3 bases, the J end by 4 bases, with 13 bases between. The germline CDR1 and CDR2 sequences are SGHAT and FQNNGV. The chain's CDR3 is CASSFPGLTGNTIYF. DNA of the CDR3: TGTGCCAGCAGCTTCCCTGGTCTTACGGGAAACACCATATATTTT.

The chain carries TRBV7-9 and TRBJ1-1; no firm D call. Germline V CDR1 and CDR2: SEHNR, FQNEAQ (reference sequence). Trimming took 0 bases from V and 7 from J, leaving 9 bases between them. The CDR3 length is 13 residues. This CDR3 is CASSLARSNEAFF. As DNA, the CDR3 is TGTGCCAGCAGCTTAGCGCGTTCTAATGAAGCTTTCTTT.

This clone was picked up a small number of times. The sample has other DNA sequences that encode this CDR3 too. This rearrangement joins TRBV6-4 to TRBJ2-1; TRBD2 aligns across 16 bases. Germline V lookup: CDR1 MRHNA, CDR2 SNTAGT. The J segment lost 7 bases and the V segment lost 3 bases, leaving 0 bases of the junction unmatched. This CDR3 spans 15 amino acids. The DNA of the CDR3 is TGTGCCAGCAGTGAGGGACTAGCGGGAGGGAATGAGCAGTTCTTC. This codes for CASSEGLAGGNEQFF.

The chain combines TRBV18 with TRBJ2-7; possible D gene TRBD1, 5 bases. Germline CDR1 and CDR2: KGHSH and LQKENI. This CDR3 has 13 residues. Deletions cut 3 bases from V and 3 bases from J, with 9 bases between. In DNA form, the CDR3 reads TGTGCCAGCTCACCCATTCAGGGCTACGAGCAGTACTTC. This sequence encodes CASSPIQGYEQYF.

V and J are TRBV9 and TRBJ1-5; TRBD1 aligns across 8 bases. This CDR3 contains 14 residues. J gave up 5 bases and V 5 bases, and 6 bases lay outside the gene matches. The V gene's germline CDR1 is SGDLS and CDR2 YYNGEE. This CDR3 is CASSGDRFYQPQHF. The DNA for the CDR3 is TGTGCCAGCAGTGGGGACAGGTTTTATCAGCCCCAGCATTTT.

V and J are TRBV4-1 and TRBJ2-2; no clear D. Trimming shortened V by 1 base and J by 7 bases, and 13 bases separated the two germline ends. CDR1 is MGHRA, CDR2 YSYEKL, per germline. The CDR3 length is 15 residues. In DNA, the CDR3 is TGCGCCAGCAGCCAAGCGTGGGCAGCGATCGGGGAGCTGTTTTTT. This sequence encodes CASSQAWAAIGELFF.

This chain uses TRBV29-1 with TRBJ2-3, with a possible D match to TRBD1 (5 bases). This CDR3 contains 14 residues. The germline CDR1 and CDR2 sequences are SQVTM and ANQGSEA. V lost 4 bases and J lost 2, with 13 bases in between. CDR3 in amino acids: CSVAVTVTTDTQYF. CDR3 nucleotides: TGCAGCGTTGCGGTGACAGTCACCACAGATACGCAGTATTTT.

This chain links TRBV19 with TRBJ1-1; 7 bases line up with TRBD1. In germline, CDR1 is LNHDA, CDR2 SQIVND (reference sequence). V lost 7 bases to trimming and J lost 3 bases; unmatched junction nucleotides: 17. The CDR3 has 17 amino acids. CDR3 sequence reads: CASTPGEGAILYTEAFF. CDR3 coding DNA: TGTGCCAGTACCCCTGGGGAGGGGGCTATTTTGTACACTGAAGCTTTCTTT.

The V gene is TRBV27, the J gene TRBJ2-1, with 13 bases aligning to TRBD2. V dropped 5 bases and J dropped 7; count of bases not matched to a gene: 5. The germline CDR1 and CDR2 sequences are MNHEY and SMNVEV (reference sequence). This CDR3 has 15 amino acids. CDR3 bases: TGTGCCAGCAGTATGGGACTAGCGGGGACAAATGAGCAGTTCTTC. This codes for CASSMGLAGTNEQFF.

The V and J genes are TRBV28 and TRBJ1-6; D not certain. This CDR3 is 13 amino acids long. V was trimmed by 7 bases and J by 15 bases, leaving 19 bases between them. Germline values: CDR1 MDHEN, CDR2 SYDVKM. The CDR3 nucleotides read TGTGCCAGCACCCCCACCAACCCTCCGGGCCTCCACTTT. Protein product: CASTPTNPPGLHF.

This clone was seen just once. The V call is TRBV6-5, the J call TRBJ1-3; D is uncertain. The CDR3 has 14 amino acids. Trimming cost V 6 bases and J 6 bases, with 15 bases left between them. The germline gives CDR1 MNHEY, CDR2 SVGAGI. In nucleotides, the CDR3 is TGTGCCAGCAGCCGCTTTAGCCTGGAAAACACCATATATTTT. Translation: CASSRFSLENTIYF.